A selection of T cell receptor beta chains follows, all from one sample in a study of regulatory T cells in long-lasting Graves disease. One entry per CDR3 protein, called by TCRdb with MiXCR from the multiplex PCR reads. The sample comprises about 430,000 distinct CDR3 sequences, about 21% of which are singletons, and roughly 13% rests with the top ten. The sample was peripheral blood mononuclear cells (PBMCs), taken when the disease was refractory, from a patient treated with antithyroid drugs. These receptor sequences come from a female donor with Graves disease. Each CDR3 is given with its conserved first and last residue. Each record gives: V gene, clone size, D gene, J gene, CDR3 DNA, CDR3 protein. D genes are given only for firm matches. The listing skips clone size in some rows; elsewhere it reads once, few, many or a size class.

TRBV27	many	.	TRBJ1-2	TGTGCCAGCAAAGTGGTCTACAGGGCAGATAACTATGGCTACACCTTC	CASKVVYRADNYGYTF
TRBV9	.	.	TRBJ2-7	TGTGCCAGCAGCGTAGCTCTTGGGCGATCCTACGAGCAGTACTTC	CASSVALGRSYEQYF
TRBV20-1	.	.	TRBJ2-5	TGCAGTGCTAGTGCTTATAGCTTGGTAGGGGAGACCCAGTACTTC	CSASAYSLVGETQYF
TRBV15	.	.	TRBJ1-1	TGTGTCACCCAGAGGTACAGGAACACTGAAGCTTTCTTT	CVTQRYRNTEAFF
TRBV11-2	many	TRBD2	TRBJ2-5	TGTGCCAGCAGCTTAGAGTCCCCCAGCGGGAGAGGTTGGGGAGAGACCCAGTACTTC	CASSLESPSGRGWGETQYF
TRBV5-1	.	.	TRBJ2-3	TGCGCCAGCAGCTTGGAAGTAGGCGGAGGCACAGATACGCAGTATTTT	CASSLEVGGGTDTQYF
TRBV4-1	.	TRBD2	TRBJ2-3	TGCGCCAGCAGCCCCCCGGGACTAGCGGGTTTAGATACGCAGTATTTT	CASSPPGLAGLDTQYF
TRBV6-2/TRBV6-3	many	.	TRBJ2-7	TGTGCCAGCAGACCTTACGGGGCGATTGGGCAGTACTTC	CASRPYGAIGQYF
TRBV6-1	few	TRBD2	TRBJ2-7	TGTGCCAGCAGCCCCTCAGCGGGAGGCTCCTACGAGCAGTACTTC	CASSPSAGGSYEQYF
TRBV3-1	many	.	TRBJ2-7	TGTGCCAGCAGCCCTTCGGGGTGGCTGCAATCCTACGAGCAGTACTTC	CASSPSGWLQSYEQYF
TRBV28	many	TRBD1	TRBJ1-1	TGTGCCAGCAGATATACGGGACAGGGGGGGTGGGCTTTCTTT	CASRYTGQGGWAFF
TRBV6-2/TRBV6-3	once	.	TRBJ2-3	TGTGCCAGCAGCCAATCCCCAGGGAAGGGTCCAGATACGCAGTATTTT	CASSQSPGKGPDTQYF
TRBV7-8	.	TRBD1	TRBJ1-3	TGTGCCAGCAGCTTAGAGGGGGCGGACGGAAACACCATATATTTT	CASSLEGADGNTIYF
TRBV11-1	many	TRBD1	TRBJ2-5	TGTGCCAGCAGCTTACCGGGACAGGGGGTGATGGTGACCCAGTACTTC	CASSLPGQGVMVTQYF
TRBV6-1	many	.	TRBJ2-7	TGTGCCAGCAGCAGCGCAGGGGCAGGTGACGACGAGCAGTACTTC	CASSSAGAGDDEQYF
TRBV20-1	once	.	TRBJ2-2	TGCAGTGCTTCAGGGACCCCGAACACCGGGGAGCTGTTTTTT	CSASGTPNTGELFF
TRBV25-1	few	.	TRBJ1-2	TGTGCCAGCAGTGACAGGGGCAATGGCTACACCTTC	CASSDRGNGYTF
TRBV20-1	many	.	TRBJ1-1	TGCAGTGCTAGTGTGAACAGTGAAGCTTTCTTT	CSASVNSEAFF
TRBV3-1	.	TRBD2	TRBJ2-5	TGTGCCAGCAGCCGGCGGACTAGCGGGGATGGAGAGACCCAGTACTTC	CASSRRTSGDGETQYF
TRBV7-9	.	.	TRBJ2-5	TGTGCCTGCGACAGGAACGGAGAGGCCCAGTACTTC	CACDRNGEAQYF
TRBV9	many	TRBD1	TRBJ1-2	TGTGCCAGCAGCGTAGGCGGGACAGGTTTTTCTTATGGCTACACCTTC	CASSVGGTGFSYGYTF
TRBV5-6	.	.	TRBJ2-2	TGTGCCAGCAGTAGGGGTACGAACACCGGGGAGCTGTTTTTT	CASSRGTNTGELFF
TRBV16	.	.	TRBJ2-4	TGTGCCAGCAGCCCGGGGGACCTTCCCCCGGGAAACATTCAGTACTTC	CASSPGDLPPGNIQYF
TRBV28	many	.	TRBJ1-2	TGTGCCAGCAAGGTGGGGGGGTACTATGGCTACACCTTC	CASKVGGYYGYTF
TRBV29-1	few	.	TRBJ2-2	TGCAGCGGGAGAGGGGTCGGGGAGCTGTTTTTT	CSGRGVGELFF
TRBV10-3	.	TRBD2	TRBJ2-7	TGTGCCATCAGTGACCGGGCTAGCGGTACCTACGAGCAGTACTTC	CAISDRASGTYEQYF
TRBV5-1	.	.	TRBJ2-7	TGCGCCAGCAGCTTGGATTGGGGTCGGGAGCAGTACTTC	CASSLDWGREQYF
TRBV28	.	.	TRBJ1-5	TGTGCCAGCAGTTTAGCTTCGGCAGGGAAGATTCAGCCCCAGCATTTT	CASSLASAGKIQPQHF
TRBV28	.	.	TRBJ2-3	TGTGCCAGCAACTCCGGACAGTATTACACAGATACGCAGTATTTT	CASNSGQYYTDTQYF
TRBV11-3	many	.	TRBJ2-2	TGTGCCAGCAGCTTAGATCCGTACACCGGGGAGCTGTTTTTT	CASSLDPYTGELFF
TRBV28	many	.	TRBJ2-7	TGTGCCAGCACCCCGGTTGTGGGGGAGCACGAGCAGTACTTC	CASTPVVGEHEQYF
TRBV28	.	TRBD1	TRBJ2-4	TGTCCCAGCACCCATCTTGGCAGACAGGGGAATGTGGTTGGCAAAAACATTCAGTACTTC	CPSTHLGRQGNVVGKNIQYF
TRBV3-1	.	.	TRBJ1-2	TGTGCCAGCAGCCGAGATAGGACGGCAAGAGACTATGGCTACACCTTC	CASSRDRTARDYGYTF
TRBV20-1	many	TRBD2	TRBJ2-7	TGCAGTGCTCACTCCCCCGGGACTAGCGGGATGGCGTACGAGCAGTACTTC	CSAHSPGTSGMAYEQYF
TRBV6-2/TRBV6-3	many	.	TRBJ2-2	TGTGCCAGCAGTTACAGGGCGAACACCGGGGAGCTGTTTTTT	CASSYRANTGELFF
TRBV20-1	few	TRBD1	TRBJ2-7	TGCAGTGCTAGAGATCAGGGTCCGACAGGGGGCGATTACGAGCAGTACTTC	CSARDQGPTGGDYEQYF
TRBV28	many	TRBD2	TRBJ2-2	TGTGCCAGCAGTAGGACTAGCGGAAACACCGGGGAGCTGTTTTTT	CASSRTSGNTGELFF
TRBV10-3	many	TRBD1	TRBJ2-7	TGTGCCATCAGTGATTTGAGACAGGGGGCATCCTACGAGCAGTACTTC	CAISDLRQGASYEQYF
TRBV29-1	.	TRBD1	TRBJ2-2	TGCAGCGTTTCTGACAGGGGCAACACCGGGGAGCTGTTTTTT	CSVSDRGNTGELFF
TRBV30	many	TRBD1	TRBJ2-7	TGTGCCTGGATGGAGACAGGGAGCTCCTACGAGCAGTACTTC	CAWMETGSSYEQYF
TRBV11-1	many	.	TRBJ1-1	TGTGCCAGCAGCTTCGGTTCCCCCCTGGGAGCTTTCTTT	CASSFGSPLGAFF
TRBV6-1	many	.	TRBJ1-1	TGTGCCAGCAGTGCCAGACATTTGGCTGAAGCTTTCTTT	CASSARHLAEAFF
TRBV28	many	.	TRBJ2-7	TGTGCCAGCAGTTCAATTTGGCGGGACACTTGGGGGGAGCAGTACTTC	CASSSIWRDTWGEQYF
TRBV28	many	TRBD2	TRBJ2-5	TGTGCCAGCACCGGGACTATACAAGAGACCCAGTACTTC	CASTGTIQETQYF
TRBV12-3/TRBV12-4	many	.	TRBJ2-2	TGTGCCAGCAGTTTGGACTCCTGGGGCGGGGAGCTGTTTTTT	CASSLDSWGGELFF
TRBV2	.	TRBD2	TRBJ2-7	TGTGCCAGCAGTGAAGAGGGAGGGTGGCCCAACTACGAGCAGTACTTC	CASSEEGGWPNYEQYF
TRBV27	.	.	TRBJ2-1	TGTGCCAGCAGTTCCCGCGGGGTTTACAATGAGCAGTTCTTC	CASSSRGVYNEQFF
TRBV28	many	.	TRBJ2-5	TGTGCCAGCAGCAGAACAGAGAGTCAAGAGACCCAGTACTTC	CASSRTESQETQYF
TRBV24-1	.	.	TRBJ1-2	TGTGCCACCAGTGATCCACAGGGAGGTGGCTACACCTTC	CATSDPQGGGYTF
TRBV28	many	.	TRBJ2-7	TGTGCCAGCAGTTCTTTGGGAAGCTACGAGCAGTACTTC	CASSSLGSYEQYF
TRBV12-3/TRBV12-4	many	TRBD1	TRBJ1-2	TGTGCCAGCAGTCCCGACAGGGGGTTTTTTGGCTACACCTTC	CASSPDRGFFGYTF
TRBV6-1	.	.	TRBJ2-2	TGTGCCAGCACTGTAAGGCGGGGCACCGGGGAGCTGTTTTTT	CASTVRRGTGELFF
TRBV27	many	TRBD2	TRBJ2-2	TGTGCCAGCAGTTTGGGCAGCGGGAGGGCGACCGGGGAGCTGTTTTTT	CASSLGSGRATGELFF
TRBV7-6	few	.	TRBJ2-2	TGTGCCAGCAGCTTAGTATACAGGAGGGACACCGGGGAGCTGTTTTTT	CASSLVYRRDTGELFF
TRBV6-2/TRBV6-3	.	.	TRBJ1-1	TGTGCCCGCAGGAGTCACACTGAAGCTTTCTTT	CARRSHTEAFF
TRBV6-1	.	.	TRBJ1-2	TGTGCCAGCACCCGGACCCGCCTCTATGGCTACACCTTC	CASTRTRLYGYTF
TRBV28	many	.	TRBJ1-5	TGTGCCAGCAGCCCCACGGGGACTTACAATCAGCCCCAGCATTTT	CASSPTGTYNQPQHF